This T cell receptor (beta chain) was sequenced for a study of blood T cell repertoires in COVID-19. Study as a whole: COVID-19 samples collected from the United States, Italy and Spain covered acute and convalescent phases.

Seattle patients were enrolled during active infection and followed longitudinally. Generated by immunoSEQ multiplex PCR, the TCRdb table keeps only in-frame clones and is missing some. This sample has about 180,000 clones, with 80% to 85% found just once. This receptor was obtained from a woman in her 40s with COVID-19, enrolled during active disease. Sequencing was carried out using peripheral blood.

In DNA, the CDR3 is TGTGCCAGCAGCCCTATGAAGACAGGGGGCATGGAAGCTTTCTTT. This gives the protein CASSPMKTGGMEAFF. The chain combines TRBV11-2 with TRBJ1-1, with TRBD1 matching 10 bases. Germline loops: CDR1 SGHAT, CDR2 FQNNGV. CDR3 size: 15 residues. The V segment lost 5 bases and the J segment 8 bases; nucleotides outside the gene matches: 11.